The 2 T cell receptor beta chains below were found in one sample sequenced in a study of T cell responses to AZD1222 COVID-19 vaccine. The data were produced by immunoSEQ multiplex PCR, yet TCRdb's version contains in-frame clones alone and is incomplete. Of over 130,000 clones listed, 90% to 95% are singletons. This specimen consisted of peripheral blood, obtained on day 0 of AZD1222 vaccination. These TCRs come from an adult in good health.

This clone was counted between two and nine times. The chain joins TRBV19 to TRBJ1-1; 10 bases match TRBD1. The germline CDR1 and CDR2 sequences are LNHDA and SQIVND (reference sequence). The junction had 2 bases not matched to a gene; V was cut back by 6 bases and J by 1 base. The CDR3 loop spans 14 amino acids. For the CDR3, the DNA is TGTGCCAGTAGGACAGGGGGCTGGAACACTGAAGCTTTCTTT. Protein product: CASRTGGWNTEAFF.

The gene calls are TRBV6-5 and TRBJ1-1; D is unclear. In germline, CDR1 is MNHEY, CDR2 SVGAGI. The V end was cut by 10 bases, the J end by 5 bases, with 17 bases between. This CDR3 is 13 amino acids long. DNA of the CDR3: TGTGCCACCCCGGATCCTAAAGTAACTGAAGCTTTCTTT. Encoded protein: CATPDPKVTEAFF.